This T cell receptor (beta chain) was documented in a study of control samples from healthy donors and cancer patients. The germline gives CDR1 SEHNR, CDR2 FQNEAQ (reference sequence). The CDR3 contains 16 residues. The V and J ends lost 3 bases and 0 bases, in that order; junction bases with no gene match: 4. Only in-frame clones appear in the TCRdb table, and some are missing; sequencing was by immunoSEQ multiplex PCR. This sample has over 200,000 clones; 82% occur once, and the top ten carry roughly 15%. The clonotype was recovered from a woman in her sixties or seventies with lung cancer. Sequencing was done on a sample of PBMCs. J is TRBJ1-4 and V is TRBV7-9, with TRBD1 matching 7 bases. The CDR3 here is CASSFLTGATNEKLFF. In DNA, the CDR3 is TGTGCCAGCAGCTTCTTAACAGGGGCAACTAATGAAAAACTGTTTTTT.